This TCR beta chain was recorded in a study of Ad26.COV2.S vaccination and SARS-CoV-2 variants. Trimming cost V 5 bases and J 7 bases, with 18 bases left between them. CDR3 length: 14 residues. Germline assignment: CDR1 SGHTA and CDR2 FQGNSA. Using immunoSEQ multiplex PCR, the repertoire was profiled, and TCRdb retains in-frame clones only, with some absent. The sample lists some 500,000 clones, 89% occurring once. Treatment here: 15 to 20 received Ad26.COV2.S at low or high dose, single or two shots; 5 received placebo; per-sample allocation not given. Samples were taken on day 63 after the first vaccine or placebo injection. An adult of 18-55 years in Boston served as donor.

The source was peripheral blood, collected in a trial of Ad26.COV2.S vaccine versus placebo. The V and J genes are TRBV7-2 and TRBJ2-7; perhaps D is TRBD1 or TRBD2 (5 bases each). The receptor was isolated from a person aged 18-60 years who received the Ad26.COV2.S COVID-19 vaccine or a placebo. The CDR3 here is CASSLVEGTGEQYF. The DNA for the CDR3 is TGTGCCAGCAGCCTGGTCGAAGGGACCGGGGAGCAGTACTTC.